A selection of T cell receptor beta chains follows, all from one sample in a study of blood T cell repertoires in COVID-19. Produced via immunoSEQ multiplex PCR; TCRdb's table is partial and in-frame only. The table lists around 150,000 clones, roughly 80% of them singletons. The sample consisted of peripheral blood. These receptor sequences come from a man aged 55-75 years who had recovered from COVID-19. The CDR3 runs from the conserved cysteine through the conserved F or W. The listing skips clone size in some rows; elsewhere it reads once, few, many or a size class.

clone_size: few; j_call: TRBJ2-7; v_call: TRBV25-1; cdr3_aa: CASSAHGRGEQYF
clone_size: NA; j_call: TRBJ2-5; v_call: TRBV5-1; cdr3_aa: CASSSGQGIQETQYF
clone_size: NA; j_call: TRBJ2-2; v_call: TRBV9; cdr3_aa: CASSARLPNTGELFF
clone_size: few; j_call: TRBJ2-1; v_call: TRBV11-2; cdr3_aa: CASSLALGGVNEQFF
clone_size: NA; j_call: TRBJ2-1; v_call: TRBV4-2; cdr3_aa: CASSQDRQSNEQFF
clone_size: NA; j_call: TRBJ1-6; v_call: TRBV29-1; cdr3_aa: CSVVQGANSPLHF
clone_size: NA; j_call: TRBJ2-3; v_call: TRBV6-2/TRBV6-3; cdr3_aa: CASSFPGTSSADTQYF
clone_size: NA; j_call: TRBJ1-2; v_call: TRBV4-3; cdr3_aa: CASSQDPGSYGYTF
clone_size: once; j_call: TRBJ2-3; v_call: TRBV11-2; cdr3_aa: CASSPSGGRTDTQYF
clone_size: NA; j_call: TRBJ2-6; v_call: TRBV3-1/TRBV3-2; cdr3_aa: CASSQPYSGANVLTF
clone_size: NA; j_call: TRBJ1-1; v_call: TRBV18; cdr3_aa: CASSPPYEAGEAFF
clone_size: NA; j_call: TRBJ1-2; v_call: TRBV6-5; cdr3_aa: CASSSLSGYGYTF
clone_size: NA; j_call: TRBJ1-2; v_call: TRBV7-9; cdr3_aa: CASGREGYGYTF
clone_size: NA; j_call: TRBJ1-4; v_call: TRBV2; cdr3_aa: CASSELDRGIGVEKLFF
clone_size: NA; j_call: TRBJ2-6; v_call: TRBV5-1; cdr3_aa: CASSTSGRAGGANVLTF
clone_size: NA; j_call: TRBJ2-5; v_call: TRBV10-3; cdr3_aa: CAISEPGSGQETQYF
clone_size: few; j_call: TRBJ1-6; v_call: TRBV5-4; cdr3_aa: CASSFTGNNSPLHF
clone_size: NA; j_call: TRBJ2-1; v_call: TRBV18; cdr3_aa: CASSPRSSGYNEQFF
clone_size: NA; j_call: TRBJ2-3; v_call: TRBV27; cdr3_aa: CASSSRRLGDTQYF
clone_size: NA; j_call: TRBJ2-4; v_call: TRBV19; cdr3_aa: CASSIGPGGGTKNIQYF
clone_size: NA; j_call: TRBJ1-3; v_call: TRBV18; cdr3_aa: CASSPREAGGTGNTIYF
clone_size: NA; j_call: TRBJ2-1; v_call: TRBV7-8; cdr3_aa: CASSPRTSGGYGEQFF
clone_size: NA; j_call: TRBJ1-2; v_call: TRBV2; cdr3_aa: CASSAGTNYGYTF
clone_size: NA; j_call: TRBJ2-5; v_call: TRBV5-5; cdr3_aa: CASSGTGAHQETQYF
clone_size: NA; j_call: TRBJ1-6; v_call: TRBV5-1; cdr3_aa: CASSYTGDRNNSPLHF
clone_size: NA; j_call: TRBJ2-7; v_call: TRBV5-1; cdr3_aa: CASSLPGQGGEQYF
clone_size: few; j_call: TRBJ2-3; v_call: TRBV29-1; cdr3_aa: CSVGVTGVSTDTQYF
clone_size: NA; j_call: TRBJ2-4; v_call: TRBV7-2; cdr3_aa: CASSLSGTGLLAKNIQYF
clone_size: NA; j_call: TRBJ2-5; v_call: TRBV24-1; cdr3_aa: CATSDWGLAGEVETQYF
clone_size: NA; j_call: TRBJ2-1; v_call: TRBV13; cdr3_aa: CASSSLAGAPGEQFF
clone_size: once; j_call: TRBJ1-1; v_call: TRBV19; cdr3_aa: CASSAGQSNTEAFF
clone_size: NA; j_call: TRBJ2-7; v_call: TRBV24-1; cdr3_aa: CATSDSGQGRHEQYF
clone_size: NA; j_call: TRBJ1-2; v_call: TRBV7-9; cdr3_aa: CASSLLPGAQGYTF
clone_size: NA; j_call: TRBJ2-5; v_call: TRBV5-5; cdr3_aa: CASSRTGVLVQETQYF
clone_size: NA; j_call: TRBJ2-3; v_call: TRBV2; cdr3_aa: CASLTSGRTDTQYF
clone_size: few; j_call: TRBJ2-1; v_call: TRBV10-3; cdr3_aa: CAISEGSGRSSYNEQFF
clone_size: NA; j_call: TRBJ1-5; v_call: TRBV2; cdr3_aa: CASSADRSNQPQHF
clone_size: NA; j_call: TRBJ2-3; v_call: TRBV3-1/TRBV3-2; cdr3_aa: CASSQVRGSTDTQYF
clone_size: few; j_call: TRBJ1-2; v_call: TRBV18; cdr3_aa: CASSEDRGYGYTF
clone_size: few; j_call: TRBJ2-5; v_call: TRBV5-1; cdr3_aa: CASSLSPSGETQYF
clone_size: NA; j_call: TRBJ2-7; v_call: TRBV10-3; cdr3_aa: CASSREKVNEQYF
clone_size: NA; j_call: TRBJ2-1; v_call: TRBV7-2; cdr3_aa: CASSVTSGRGNEQFF
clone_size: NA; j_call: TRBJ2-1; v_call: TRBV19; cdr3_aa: CASRATGDPYNEQFF
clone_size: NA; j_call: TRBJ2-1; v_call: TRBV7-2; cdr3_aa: CAVSRTGYEQFF
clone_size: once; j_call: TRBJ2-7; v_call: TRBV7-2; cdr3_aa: CASSLARGGSSYEQYF
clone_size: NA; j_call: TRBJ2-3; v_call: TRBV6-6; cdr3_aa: CASSPLAIAPDTQYF
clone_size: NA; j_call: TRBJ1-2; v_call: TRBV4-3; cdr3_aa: CASSQDWDRDYYGYTF
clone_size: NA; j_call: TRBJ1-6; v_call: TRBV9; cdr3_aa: CASSVAPGGYSPLHF
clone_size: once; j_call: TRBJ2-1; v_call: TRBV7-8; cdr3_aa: CASSLPLAGGPTEFEQFF
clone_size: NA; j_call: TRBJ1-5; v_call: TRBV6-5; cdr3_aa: CASSSSGENQPQHF
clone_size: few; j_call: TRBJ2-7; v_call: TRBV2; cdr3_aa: CASSERTSGSYEQYF
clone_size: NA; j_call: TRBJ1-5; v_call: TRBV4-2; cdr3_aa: CASSQALGGNQPQHF
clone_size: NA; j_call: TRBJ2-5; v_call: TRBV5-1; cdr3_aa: CASSLAGETQYF
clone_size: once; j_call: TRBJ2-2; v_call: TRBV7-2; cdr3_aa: CASSPPGRYHTGELFF
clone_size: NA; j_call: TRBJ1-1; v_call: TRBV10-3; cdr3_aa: CAISERGQLNTEAFF